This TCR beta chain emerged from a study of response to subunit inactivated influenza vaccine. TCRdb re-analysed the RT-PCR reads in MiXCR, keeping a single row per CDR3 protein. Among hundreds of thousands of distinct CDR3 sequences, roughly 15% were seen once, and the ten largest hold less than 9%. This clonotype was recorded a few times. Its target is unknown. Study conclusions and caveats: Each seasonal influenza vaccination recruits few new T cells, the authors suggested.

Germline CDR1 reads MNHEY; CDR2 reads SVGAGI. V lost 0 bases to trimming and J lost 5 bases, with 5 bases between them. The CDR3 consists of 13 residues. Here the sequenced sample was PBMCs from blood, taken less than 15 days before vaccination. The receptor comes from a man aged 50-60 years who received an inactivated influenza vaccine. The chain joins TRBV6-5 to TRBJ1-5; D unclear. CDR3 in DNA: TGTGCCAGCAGTTACTCGGAGTATCAGCCCCAGCATTTT. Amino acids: CASSYSEYQPQHF.